Below are 16 T cell receptor beta chains sequenced from a single sample in a study of technical replicates of blood from a few donors. Produced via immunoSEQ multiplex PCR; TCRdb's table is partial and in-frame only. This sample carries tens of thousands of clones, about 95% of them seen once, and the ten largest clones take 3%. Material: PBMCs. Every receptor here comes from a human donor in good health. Some clones in this sample may be carry-over from other donors' samples.

This chain joins TRBV21-1 and TRBJ1-2; TRBD1, the table's D call, lacks a check against the DNA. TRBV21-1 is termed a pseudogene. The length of the CDR3 is 13 residues. CDR3 loop: CASRRNRSPGYTF. CDR3 in DNA: TGTGCCAGCAGGCGAAACAGGTCCCCTGGCTACACCTTC.

V is TRBV2 and J is TRBJ1-1; D not resolved. Trimming cost V 7 bases and J 2 bases, with 11 bases left between them. CDR3 length: 13 residues. Germline assignment: CDR1 SNHLY and CDR2 FYNNEI. Here the CDR3 DNA reads TGTGCCAGCATCATTCAGGTTAACACTGAAGCTTTCTTT. Translated, it gives CASIIQVNTEAFF. Complete variable domain (other parts from reference TRBV2 and TRBJ1-1): EPEVTQTPSHQVTQMGQEVILRCVPISNHLYFYWYRQILGQKVEFLVSFYNNEISEKSEIFDDQFSVERPDGSNFTLKIRSTKLEDSAMYFCASIIQVNTEAFFGQGTRLTVV.

The rearrangement links TRBV2 to TRBJ2-3; weak D call: TRBD2 (7 bases). The length of the CDR3 is 17 residues. Germline CDR1 and CDR2: SNHLY and FYNNEI. Trimming pared 6 bases from V and 3 bases from J, leaving 22 bases between. This CDR3 is CASRQPSRGAETDTQYF. The CDR3 nucleotides read TGTGCCAGCAGACAACCGAGCCGGGGGGCCGAAACAGATACGCAGTATTTT. Together with reference TRBV2 and TRBJ2-3, the CDR3 gives the full variable domain: EPEVTQTPSHQVTQMGQEVILRCVPISNHLYFYWYRQILGQKVEFLVSFYNNEISEKSEIFDDQFSVERPDGSNFTLKIRSTKLEDSAMYFCASRQPSRGAETDTQYFGPGTRLTVL.

This chain joins TRBV7-8 and TRBJ2-3; 8 bases fit TRBD2. The CDR3 is 15 residues long. J was trimmed by 8 bases and V by 5 bases; bases with no gene match: 12. Germline assignment: CDR1 SGHVS and CDR2 FQNEAQ. The CDR3 reads CASSPGTSALGTQYF. For the CDR3, the DNA is TGTGCCAGCAGCCCAGGGACTAGTGCCCTGGGTACGCAGTATTTT.

The rearrangement links TRBV2 to TRBJ2-2; TRBD1 matches 7 bases. CDR3 size: 15 residues. Trimming cost V 6 bases and J 1 base; bases outside gene matches: 5. From germline, CDR1 is SNHLY and CDR2 FYNNEI. DNA for the CDR3: TGTGCCAGCAGGGCCCGACAGGGGAACACCGGGGAGCTGTTTTTT. Its protein product is CASRARQGNTGELFF. The complete variable domain, with remaining parts taken from reference TRBV2 and TRBJ2-2, reads EPEVTQTPSHQVTQMGQEVILRCVPISNHLYFYWYRQILGQKVEFLVSFYNNEISEKSEIFDDQFSVERPDGSNFTLKIRSTKLEDSAMYFCASRARQGNTGELFFGEGSRLTVL.

V and J are TRBV9 and TRBJ2-7; D is possibly TRBD1 (6 bases). The V end was cut by 3 bases, the J end by 3 bases, with 13 bases between. Germline CDR1 SGDLS, CDR2 YYNGEE. The CDR3 is made up of 14 amino acids. As DNA, the CDR3 is TGTGCCAGCAGCGCCACAGGGAAGGGCTACGAGCAGTACTTC. Its protein product is CASSATGKGYEQYF.

The chain uses TRBV5-8 and TRBJ2-5, with D perhaps TRBD2 (6 bases). V lost 7 bases and J lost 5, with 18 bases in between. The CDR3 is made up of 14 amino acids. In germline, CDR1 is SGHTS, CDR2 YDEGEE. In DNA, the CDR3 is TGTGCCAGCGGCCCGGGGGATGCCCGGGAGACCCAGTACTTC. Residues: CASGPGDARETQYF.

This clone showed up just once. This CDR3 reads CAIPIQGAETQYF. Written as DNA, the CDR3 is TGTGCCATTCCGATCCAGGGGGCAGAGACCCAGTACTTC. This sequence joins TRBV10-3 and TRBJ2-5; 8 nucleotides agree with TRBD1. Germline CDR1 and CDR2: ENHRY and SYGVKD. The J segment lost 4 bases and the V segment lost 9 bases, leaving 7 bases of the junction unmatched. CDR3 size: 13 residues.

The J gene is TRBJ2-7, the V gene TRBV7-2; TRBD2 matches at 13 bases. The CDR3 has 17 amino acids. Per germline, CDR1 SGHTA and CDR2 FQGNSA. Unmatched junction bases numbered 11, after V lost 6 bases and J lost 3 bases. DNA for the CDR3: TGTGCCAGCAGTCCGACTAGCGGGAGGTCGGTCTTCTACGAGCAGTACTTC. Its translation is CASSPTSGRSVFYEQYF.

In DNA form, the CDR3 reads TGTGCCAGCAGCACATACTCTGGGGCCAACGTCCTGACTTTC. This gives the protein CASSTYSGANVLTF. V usage is TRBV11-2 and J usage is TRBJ2-6; D is undetermined. Between the trimmed V and J ends, which lost 5 bases and 0 bases, there was a span of 5 bases. Germline V CDR1 and CDR2: SGHAT, FQNNGV. CDR3 length: 14 amino acids.

The chain recombines TRBV2 with TRBJ2-4; no clear D. This CDR3 spans 14 amino acids. V was pared by 6 bases and J by 6 bases, with 15 bases between. Germline-derived CDR1 and CDR2 are SNHLY and FYNNEI. DNA for the CDR3: TGTGCCAGCAGCGCGACTCTAACGGGAAACATTCAGTACTTC. Amino acids: CASSATLTGNIQYF.

The gene calls are TRBV7-9 and TRBJ1-1; no reliable D call. The CDR3 extends over 14 amino acids. V was pared by 1 base and J by 1 base, with 7 bases between. Per germline, CDR1 SEHNR and CDR2 FQNEAQ (reference sequence). The CDR3 here is CASSLVTTNTEAFF. The CDR3, as DNA: TGTGCCAGCAGCTTAGTCACAACGAACACTGAAGCTTTCTTT.

The V gene is TRBV19, the J gene TRBJ1-5; D unclear. This CDR3 has 15 amino acids. Germline V gene data show CDR1 as LNHDA and CDR2 as SQIVND (reference sequence). The V end was cut by 0 bases, the J end by 0 bases, with 6 bases between. CDR3 protein: CASSIEEYSNQPQHF. In nucleotides, the CDR3 is TGTGCCAGTAGTATAGAGGAGTATAGCAATCAGCCCCAGCATTTT.

This clone has just one count. The V gene is TRBV18, the J gene TRBJ2-2, with 9 bases identical to TRBD1. The CDR3 is 16 amino acids. With 5 bases clipped from V and 5 bases from J, the junction kept 9 bases outside the gene matches. CDR1 is KGHSH, CDR2 LQKENI, per germline. The CDR3 region is CASSFGTGRSTGELFF. The CDR3 DNA is TGTGCCAGCTCATTCGGGACAGGGAGGTCGACCGGGGAGCTGTTTTTT.

V is TRBV13 and J is TRBJ2-7; D gene uncertain. Looked up from germline, CDR1 is PRHDT and CDR2 is FYEKMQ (reference sequence). Trimming stripped 5 bases from V and 0 bases from J, with 8 bases between. The CDR3 spans 13 residues. The DNA for the CDR3 is TGTGCCAGCAGCCCGCCTACCTCCTACGAGCAGTACTTC. Protein: CASSPPTSYEQYF.

The chain is built from TRBV4-3 and TRBJ1-4; maybe TRBD1 (6 bases). The CDR3 spans 17 residues. Germline CDR1 is LGHNA and CDR2 is YSLEER. The V gene lost 3 bases and the J gene lost 4 bases, with 18 bases spanning the gap. The CDR3 loop reads CASSQETGTRINEKLFF. Here the CDR3 DNA reads TGCGCCAGCAGCCAGGAGACCGGGACACGGATTAATGAAAAACTGTTTTTT.